These 23 T cell receptor beta chains originate from one sample sequenced in a study of blood T cell repertoires in COVID-19. The protocol was immunoSEQ multiplex PCR, while the TCRdb copy is restricted to in-frame clones and leaves out a portion. Of roughly 80,000 clones detected, 90% to 95% appear once; the ten largest clones hold roughly 2.6%. Sample: peripheral blood. The receptors stem from a man between 45 and 60 years old with COVID-19, enrolled during active disease.

CDR3 bases: TGTGCCAGCAGCTTAAGTCCTACAGGGGCGGAGTATGGCTACACCTTC. Amino acid sequence: CASSLSPTGAEYGYTF. The rearrangement uses TRBV7-2 and TRBJ1-2; 7 bases are a match to TRBD1. Germline V gene data show CDR1 as SGHTA and CDR2 as FQGNSA. The CDR3 spans 16 residues. V shed 2 bases and J 5 bases; nucleotides not matched to a gene: 11. The full variable domain, its missing parts supplied by reference TRBV7-2 and TRBJ1-2, is GAGVSQSPSNKVTEKGKDVELRCDPISGHTALYWYRQSLGQGLEFLIYFQGNSAPDKSGLPSDRFSAERTGGSVSTLTIQRTQQEDSAVYLCASSLSPTGAEYGYTFGSGTRLTVV.

The chain joins TRBV7-8 to TRBJ2-7, with a possible D match to TRBD1 (6 bases). Trimming pared 1 base from V and 1 base from J, leaving 11 bases between. Germline V lookup: CDR1 SGHVS, CDR2 FQNEAQ. This CDR3 comprises 15 residues. The CDR3 region is CASSLGAGESYEQYF. The CDR3 coding sequence is TGTGCCAGCAGCTTAGGGGCAGGGGAATCCTACGAGCAGTACTTC.

This clone was recorded once. V usage is TRBV30 and J usage is TRBJ2-7, with D maybe TRBD2 (6 bases). The ends were cut back, 3 bases at V and 0 bases at J, with 24 bases in the middle. This CDR3 spans 18 amino acids. Germline loops: CDR1 GTSNPN, CDR2 SVGIG (reference sequence). The CDR3 region has the DNA TGTGCCTGGAGGGTCGGCCCTAAAGCCGGAGGGCCCTCCTACGAGCAGTACTTC. As protein: CAWRVGPKAGGPSYEQYF.

The chain carries TRBV11-2 and TRBJ1-2; TRBD1 might be the D (5 bases). CDR1 SGHAT and CDR2 FQNNGV come from the germline V gene. Trimming pared 1 base from V and 8 bases from J, leaving 11 bases between. CDR3 size: 13 residues. The CDR3 is CASSLGMQGGYTF. DNA of the CDR3: TGTGCCAGCAGCTTAGGGATGCAGGGCGGCTACACCTTC.

The chain couples TRBV3-1 (or the pseudogene TRBV3-2) to TRBJ2-1; D is perhaps TRBD2 (5 bases). CDR1 LGHDT and CDR2 YNNKEL come from the germline V gene (reference sequence). This CDR3 has 14 amino acids. Trimming stripped 0 bases from V and 7 bases from J, with 10 bases between. For the CDR3, the DNA is TGTGCCAGCAGCCAAGAAGGTTCGGGGAATGAGCAGTTCTTC. This translates into CASSQEGSGNEQFF.

The chain has TRBV6-6 and TRBJ1-5, with D possibly being TRBD1 (5 bases). The CDR3 totals 17 residues. The germline V gene encodes CDR1 MNHNY and CDR2 SVGAGI (reference sequence). Trimming left V 5 bases short and J 0 bases short, with 17 bases between. CDR3 in amino acids: CASSPPGGAVSNQPQHF. CDR3 in DNA: TGTGCCAGCAGTCCCCCCGGCGGGGCGGTTAGCAATCAGCCCCAGCATTTT.

V is TRBV12-3 or TRBV12-4 and J is TRBJ1-2; a possible D gene is TRBD1 (6 bases). Trimming took 1 base from V and 7 from J, leaving 7 bases between them. The CDR3 has 12 amino acids. The CDR3 DNA reads as TGTGCCAGCAGTTTAGGGGGGCGTGGCTACACCTTC. Protein sequence: CASSLGGRGYTF.

The chain has TRBV29-1 and TRBJ2-2, with D perhaps matching TRBD2 (6 bases). CDR1 is SQVTM and CDR2 is ANQGSEA in the germline V gene. V lost 4 bases and J 4 bases, leaving 10 bases between the germline ends. The CDR3 is made up of 13 amino acids. CDR3 in amino acids: CSVAEGGTGELFF. The DNA of the CDR3 is TGCAGCGTTGCGGAGGGAGGCACCGGGGAGCTGTTTTTT.

There are a few counts of this clone. The V gene is TRBV30, the J gene TRBJ1-3; 9 bases are shared with TRBD1. The V and J ends lost 3 bases and 4 bases, in that order; junction bases with no gene match: 4. Germline V gene sequence: CDR1 GTSNPN, CDR2 SVGIG (reference sequence). There are 14 residues in the CDR3. The CDR3 coding sequence is TGTGCCTGGAGGGACAGGGGTTCCGGAAACACCATATATTTT. This translates into CAWRDRGSGNTIYF.

V gene TRBV5-4 combines with J gene TRBJ1-1; D gene ambiguous. The CDR3 totals 14 residues. Per germline, CDR1 SGHNT and CDR2 YYREEE (reference sequence). Trimming cost V 0 bases and J 1 base, with 7 bases left between them. The chain's CDR3 is CASSLAPPNTEAFF. The CDR3 nucleotides read TGTGCCAGCAGCTTGGCCCCTCCGAACACTGAAGCTTTCTTT. Supplemented by reference TRBV5-4 and TRBJ1-1, the full variable domain reads ETGVTQSPTHLIKTRGQQVTLRCSSQSGHNTVSWYQQALGQGPQFIFQYYREEENGRGNFPPRFSGLQFPNYSSELNVNALELDDSALYLCASSLAPPNTEAFFGQGTRLTVV.

CDR3: CASNLNLDSSYEQYF. CDR3 bases: TGTGCCAGCAACTTAAATCTGGACAGTTCCTACGAGCAGTACTTC. The gene calls are TRBV5-5 and TRBJ2-7, with a possible D match to TRBD1 (6 bases). Germline CDR1 and CDR2: SGHKS and YYEKEE (reference sequence). Trimming pared 6 bases from V and 1 base from J, leaving 17 bases between. The CDR3 extends over 15 amino acids.

V usage is TRBV5-1 and J usage is TRBJ2-2, with 8 bases identical to TRBD2. The CDR3 covers 15 residues. The V gene end was trimmed by 0 bases and the J gene end by 7 bases; junction bases not matched to a gene: 5. Per the germline V gene, CDR1 is SGHRS and CDR2 is YFSETQ. The CDR3 here is CASSLAGRESGELFF. CDR3 DNA sequence: TGCGCCAGCAGCTTGGCCGGGAGGGAGAGCGGGGAGCTGTTTTTT.

The chain has TRBV4-3 and TRBJ1-4; TRBD1 might be the D (6 bases). This CDR3 spans 15 amino acids. Germline CDR1 and CDR2: LGHNA and YSLEER. Trimming cost V 2 bases and J 3 bases, with 10 bases left between them. Here the CDR3 DNA reads TGCGCCAGCAGCCAAAACAGGGTTGCTAATGAAAAACTGTTTTTT. The encoded protein is CASSQNRVANEKLFF.

The rearrangement joins TRBV7-9 to TRBJ2-1; D may be TRBD1 (5 bases). The CDR3 has 15 residues. Germline-derived CDR1 and CDR2 are SEHNR and FQNEAQ (reference sequence). Trimming shortened V by 2 bases and J by 2 bases, and 10 bases separated the two germline ends. CDR3 DNA: TGTGCCAGCAGCTTAATGGACATCCCCTACAATGAGCAGTTCTTC. It is translated as CASSLMDIPYNEQFF.

The J gene is TRBJ2-2, the V gene TRBV18; 10 positions agree with TRBD2. Germline V gene data show CDR1 as KGHSH and CDR2 as LQKENI. V lost 2 bases and J lost 7; bases outside the gene matches: 7. The CDR3 is 16 residues long. This CDR3 reads CASSPSLAGANGELFF. For the CDR3, the DNA is TGTGCCAGCTCACCAAGTCTAGCGGGAGCGAACGGGGAGCTGTTTTTT.

CDR3 loop: CASSGGRKGYNEQFF. CDR3 DNA: TGTGCCAGCAGCGGCGGGAGGAAGGGTTACAATGAGCAGTTCTTC. This chain uses TRBV7-2 with TRBJ2-1; 8 bases agree with TRBD2. Germline CDR1 is SGHTA and CDR2 is FQGNSA. This CDR3 has 15 amino acids. With V trimmed by 5 bases and J by 4 bases, 7 bases remained unmatched.

V is TRBV4-1 and J is TRBJ2-1; the D gene is possibly TRBD2 (6 bases). Germline V gives CDR1 MGHRA, CDR2 YSYEKL. The CDR3 totals 20 residues. Trimming removed 4 bases from V and 3 bases from J, with 28 bases in between. CDR3 protein: CASSRGMGLLSTRVYNEQFF. The CDR3 bases are TGCGCCAGCAGCCGGGGGATGGGACTCCTTTCAACTAGAGTCTACAATGAGCAGTTCTTC.

This sequence joins TRBV6-2 or TRBV6-3 and TRBJ2-7; 9 positions agree with TRBD1. This CDR3 is 16 amino acids long. Germline trimming cut 6 bases from V and 5 bases from J; bases unmatched to any gene: 14. Germline CDR1 reads MNHEY; CDR2 reads SVGEGT. CDR3: CASSAVKGTGSHEQYF. The CDR3 bases are TGTGCCAGCAGCGCCGTGAAAGGGACAGGGTCACACGAGCAGTACTTC.

The genes are TRBV2 and TRBJ2-1; D perhaps matches TRBD2 (6 bases). The CDR3 is 14 amino acids. The germline V and J ends were trimmed by 5 bases and 7 bases, with 15 bases remaining between them. The germline V gene encodes CDR1 SNHLY and CDR2 FYNNEI. CDR3 bases: TGTGCCAGCAGTAAGGGACTTGTTGATAATGAGCAGTTCTTC. This gives the protein CASSKGLVDNEQFF.

CDR3 in DNA: TGTGCCAGCAGTTTAAAAGCCTATCCGGACAGCTACTATGGCTACACCTTC. The encoded protein is CASSLKAYPDSYYGYTF. The rearrangement joins TRBV27 to TRBJ1-2, with a tentative D call TRBD1 (6 bases). Looked up from germline, CDR1 is MNHEY and CDR2 is SMNVEV (reference sequence). Trimming left V 2 bases short and J 3 bases short, with 19 bases between. The CDR3 is 17 amino acids.

V usage is TRBV6-5 and J usage is TRBJ2-5, with 9 bases matching TRBD1. The germline V gene has CDR1 MNHEY and CDR2 SVGAGI. The junction had 5 bases not matched to a gene; V was cut back by 3 bases and J by 6 bases. The CDR3 length is 14 residues. This chain's CDR3 is CASSYSGTGQTQYF. The CDR3 DNA is TGTGCCAGCAGTTATTCCGGGACAGGGCAGACCCAGTACTTC.

The gene calls are TRBV7-9 and TRBJ2-1, with a possible D match to TRBD2 (5 bases). V was shortened by 11 bases and J by 9 bases, with 20 bases between the two germline ends. The V gene's germline CDR1 is SEHNR and CDR2 FQNEAQ (reference sequence). The CDR3 runs to 13 residues. The CDR3 coding sequence is TGTGCCGGCGCGGGCTCCGGTATGGGTGAGCAGTTCTTC. Residues: CAGAGSGMGEQFF.

The rearrangement joins TRBV14 to TRBJ2-7; D possibly corresponds to TRBD1 (5 bases). V was trimmed by 1 base and J by 3 bases, leaving 13 bases between them. Per the germline V gene, CDR1 is SGHDN and CDR2 is FVKESK. The CDR3 loop spans 15 amino acids. CDR3 protein: CASSQGSDTDYEQYV. The CDR3, as DNA: TGTGCCAGCAGCCAAGGTTCGGACACCGACTACGAGCAGTACGTC.